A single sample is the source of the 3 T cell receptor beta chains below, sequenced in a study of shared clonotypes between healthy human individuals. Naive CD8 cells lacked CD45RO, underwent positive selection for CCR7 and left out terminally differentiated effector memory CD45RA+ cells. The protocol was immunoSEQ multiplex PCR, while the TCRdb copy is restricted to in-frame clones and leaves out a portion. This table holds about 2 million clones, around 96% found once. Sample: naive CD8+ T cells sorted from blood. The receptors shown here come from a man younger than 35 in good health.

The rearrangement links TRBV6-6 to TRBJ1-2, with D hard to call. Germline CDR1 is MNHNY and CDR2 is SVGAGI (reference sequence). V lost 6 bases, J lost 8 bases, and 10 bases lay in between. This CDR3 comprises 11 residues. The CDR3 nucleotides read TGTGCCAGCAGGGGGATGGAGGGCTACACCTTC. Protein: CASRGMEGYTF.

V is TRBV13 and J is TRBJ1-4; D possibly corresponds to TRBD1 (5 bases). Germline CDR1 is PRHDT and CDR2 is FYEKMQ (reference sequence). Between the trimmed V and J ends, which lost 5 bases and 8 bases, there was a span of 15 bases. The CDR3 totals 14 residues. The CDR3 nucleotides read TGTGCCAGCAGCCTCTGGGCAGAGGGGGAAAAACTGTTTTTT. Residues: CASSLWAEGEKLFF.

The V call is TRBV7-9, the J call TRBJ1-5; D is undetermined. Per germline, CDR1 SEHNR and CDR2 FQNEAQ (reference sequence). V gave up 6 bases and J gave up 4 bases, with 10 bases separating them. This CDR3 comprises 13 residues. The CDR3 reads CASRFGENQPQHF. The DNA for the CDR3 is TGTGCCAGCAGATTTGGAGAAAATCAGCCCCAGCATTTT.